The 32 T cell receptor beta chains below were found in one sample sequenced in a study of blood T cell repertoires in COVID-19. The assay was immunoSEQ multiplex PCR, and TCRdb's table has in-frame clones only and misses some. There are 150,000 to 200,000 clones in the sample; about 86% occur only once, and 8% to 10% lies in the top ten. Sequenced: peripheral blood. The receptor source for this set is a man aged 50-59 years with active or convalescent COVID-19.

This clone was seen only a few times. The genes are TRBV6-5 and TRBJ1-2; D is possibly TRBD1 (6 bases). CDR3 length: 11 residues. In germline, CDR1 is MNHEY, CDR2 SVGAGI. The germline V and J ends were trimmed by 8 bases and 2 bases, with 6 bases remaining between them. The CDR3 DNA is TGTGCCAGCGGGACAAACTATGGCTACACCTTC. Protein: CASGTNYGYTF.

CDR3 protein: CASSLTSGRAHEQYF. CDR3 bases: TGTGCCAGCAGTTTGACTAGCGGGAGGGCCCACGAGCAGTACTTC. This sequence joins TRBV27 and TRBJ2-7; 14 bases are shared with TRBD2. This CDR3 has 15 amino acids. Unmatched junction bases numbered 3, after V lost 3 bases and J lost 5 bases. CDR1 MNHEY and CDR2 SMNVEV come from the germline V gene (reference sequence).

This rearrangement joins TRBV19 to TRBJ1-6, with TRBD1 matching 9 bases. The ends lost 7 bases at V and 10 bases at J; junction bases unmatched: 5. Germline loops: CDR1 LNHDA, CDR2 SQIVND (reference sequence). The CDR3 contains 13 residues. CDR3 amino acids: CASTGQGISPLHF. CDR3 in DNA: TGTGCCAGTACTGGACAGGGGATCTCACCCCTCCACTTT. Complete variable domain (other parts from reference TRBV19 and TRBJ1-6): DGGITQSPKYLFRKEGQNVTLSCEQNLNHDAMYWYRQDPGQGLRLIYYSQIVNDFQKGDIAEGYSVSREKKESFPLTVTSAQKNPTAFYLCASTGQGISPLHFGNGTRLTVT.

This chain connects TRBV4-2 to TRBJ1-3, with a tentative D call TRBD1 (5 bases). CDR1 is LGHNA, CDR2 YNFKEQ, per germline. The CDR3 loop spans 15 amino acids. Trimming took 0 bases from V and 4 from J, leaving 10 bases between them. CDR3 in DNA: TGTGCCAGCAGCCAAGATAAAGGGGCCGGAAACACCATATATTTT. Its translation: CASSQDKGAGNTIYF.

Comment on this clone: This sample also contains other DNA sequences that code for the same CDR3. The chain couples TRBV6-2 or TRBV6-3 to TRBJ1-1; no clear D. CDR3 size: 12 residues. Trimming stripped 3 bases from V and 1 base from J, with 3 bases between. Germline-derived CDR1 and CDR2 are MNHEY and SVGEGT. The DNA of the CDR3 is TGTGCCAGCAGTTATCAGAACACTGAAGCTTTCTTT. Encoded protein: CASSYQNTEAFF.

This clone was counted many times. The rearrangement uses TRBV20-1 and TRBJ2-3, with D perhaps TRBD2 (6 bases). The CDR3 runs to 16 residues. Trimming cost V 3 bases and J 4 bases, with 20 bases left between them. Germline V gene lookup returns CDR1 DFQATT and CDR2 SNEGSKA (reference sequence). The CDR3 region has the DNA TGCAGTGCTAGTGACCTTGGGGACTTAGGTGCAGATACGCAGTATTTT. Translating gives CSASDLGDLGADTQYF.

V and J are TRBV5-1 and TRBJ2-1; D unclear. CDR1 and CDR2 (germline): SGHRS, YFSETQ. The CDR3 totals 14 residues. The V end lost 0 bases, the J end lost 4 bases, and 8 bases lay between the germline ends. CDR3 DNA sequence: TGCGCCAGCAGCTTGGGCTCAGAATACAATGAGCAGTTCTTC. Amino acid sequence: CASSLGSEYNEQFF.

CDR3 bases: TGTGCCAGTAGTATAGGAGGAGCTAACTATGGCTACACCTTC. This gives the protein CASSIGGANYGYTF. The J gene is TRBJ1-2, the V gene TRBV19, with no clear D. The CDR3 spans 14 residues. V gave up 1 base and J gave up 0 bases, with 6 bases separating them. Germline CDR1 is LNHDA and CDR2 is SQIVND (reference sequence).

The chain combines TRBV10-3 with TRBJ1-3; a weak D match, TRBD1 (6 bases). With 4 bases removed from V and 0 bases from J, the gap between germline ends came to 13 bases. Germline loops: CDR1 ENHRY, CDR2 SYGVKD. The CDR3 is made up of 16 amino acids. CDR3 nucleotides: TGTGCCATCAGTGGGACAGTAGGAAACTCTGGAAACACCATATATTTT. This gives the protein CAISGTVGNSGNTIYF.

The V gene is TRBV4-1, the J gene TRBJ2-5, with 7 bases aligning to TRBD1. Germline V lookup: CDR1 MGHRA, CDR2 YSYEKL. CDR3 size: 14 residues. J gave up 7 bases and V 4 bases, and 9 bases lay outside the gene matches. The DNA of the CDR3 is TGCGCCAGCAGCCCCCGGGACAGCGACGGGACCCAGTACTTC. Protein product: CASSPRDSDGTQYF.

The CDR3 DNA reads TGTGCCACCAGCAGATCTGCGGGGGGCGAAGAGACCCAGTACTTC. Amino acid sequence: CATSRSAGGEETQYF. The J gene is TRBJ2-5, the V gene TRBV15; 8 nucleotides agree with TRBD2. Germline values: CDR1 LNHNV, CDR2 YYDKDF (reference sequence). V gave up 2 bases and J gave up 3 bases; unmatched junction bases: 5. This CDR3 comprises 15 residues.

This chain links TRBV6-5 with TRBJ2-3; 11 bases line up with TRBD1. Germline V lookup: CDR1 MNHEY, CDR2 SVGAGI. This CDR3 spans 15 amino acids. The J segment lost 6 bases and the V segment lost 2 bases, leaving 4 bases of the junction unmatched. The CDR3 DNA sequence: TGTGCCAGCAGTTACCGGGGACAGGGGGTGGATACGCAGTATTTT. Protein: CASSYRGQGVDTQYF.

The rearrangement joins TRBV7-2 to TRBJ1-1; D remains unclear. Germline V gene lookup returns CDR1 SGHTA and CDR2 FQGNSA. V was pared by 5 bases and J by 4 bases, with 14 bases between. This CDR3 contains 14 residues. CDR3 protein: CASSPGPGSTEAFF. The DNA of the CDR3 is TGTGCCAGCAGCCCCGGCCCGGGTTCCACTGAAGCTTTCTTT.

V gene TRBV24-1 combines with J gene TRBJ1-2, with a possible D match to TRBD1 (6 bases). Trimming pared 1 base from V and 6 bases from J, leaving 8 bases between. The CDR3 has 13 amino acids. Germline values: CDR1 KGHDR, CDR2 SFDVKD. CDR3 nucleotide sequence: TGTGCCACCAGTGATTTTGGGGGCCATGGCTACACCTTC. The encoded protein is CATSDFGGHGYTF.

CDR3 DNA: TGTGCCAGCAGCCCGGGACAGGGGCATTCACCCCTCCACTTT. It yields the protein CASSPGQGHSPLHF. J is TRBJ1-6 and V is TRBV2, with 10 bases identical to TRBD1. This CDR3 has 14 residues. V lost 6 bases to trimming and J lost 8 bases; unmatched junction nucleotides: 4. Germline V gene sequence: CDR1 SNHLY, CDR2 FYNNEI.

The V call is TRBV27, the J call TRBJ1-1; 10 bases line up with TRBD1. Losses at the gene ends were 3 bases for V and 3 bases for J; bases not matched to a gene: 7. The length of the CDR3 is 16 residues. Germline values: CDR1 MNHEY, CDR2 SMNVEV (reference sequence). The CDR3 sequence is CASSLQGQGKDTEAFF. DNA of the CDR3: TGTGCCAGCAGTTTGCAGGGACAGGGGAAGGACACTGAAGCTTTCTTT.

The chain has TRBV7-3 and TRBJ2-1, with TRBD2 identical over 8 bases. The CDR3 covers 15 residues. V shed 5 bases, J shed 3 bases, and the junction held 6 bases outside the gene matches. From germline, CDR1 is SGHTA and CDR2 FQGTGA. In DNA, the CDR3 is TGTGCCAGCAGCACCAGCGGGGGCAACTACAATGAGCAGTTCTTC. Its protein product is CASSTSGGNYNEQFF.

V usage is TRBV25-1 and J usage is TRBJ1-2; 9 bases map to TRBD1. CDR1 MGHDK and CDR2 SYGVNS come from the germline V gene. The CDR3 runs to 15 residues. The junction had 3 bases not matched to a gene; V was cut back by 2 bases and J by 2 bases. The CDR3 sequence: CASSEGGTGNYGYTF. The CDR3 nucleotides are TGTGCCAGCAGTGAAGGGGGGACAGGGAACTATGGCTACACCTTC.

This clone was seen only a few times. V is TRBV10-3 and J is TRBJ1-2; no clear D gene. Per germline, CDR1 ENHRY and CDR2 SYGVKD. The CDR3 runs 14 residues. V dropped 3 bases and J dropped 10 bases, with 18 bases sitting between them. CDR3 region: CAISDLMGGTIYTF. CDR3 in DNA: TGTGCCATCAGTGATCTGATGGGTGGAACTATCTACACCTTC.

This clone was recorded once. The chain links TRBV18 to TRBJ2-5, with 7 bases that match TRBD1. Germline-derived CDR1 and CDR2 are KGHSH and LQKENI. The CDR3 has 15 amino acids. With 0 bases clipped from V and 1 base from J, the junction kept 2 bases outside the gene matches. CDR3 in amino acids: CASSPPSGGQETQYF. The DNA of the CDR3 is TGTGCCAGCTCACCACCGTCAGGGGGCCAAGAGACCCAGTACTTC.

The gene calls are TRBV7-2 and TRBJ1-2; tentatively, D is TRBD1 (6 bases). From germline, CDR1 is SGHTA and CDR2 FQGNSA. The CDR3 length is 14 residues. Between the trimmed V and J ends, which lost 5 bases and 4 bases, there was a span of 14 bases. The chain's CDR3 is CASSHGGAIYGYTF. DNA of the CDR3: TGTGCCAGCAGCCATGGGGGGGCGATCTATGGCTACACCTTC.

V gene TRBV4-1 combines with J gene TRBJ2-7, with TRBD2 matching over 12 bases. J lost 3 bases, V lost 7 bases, and 4 bases had no gene match. The CDR3 has 14 amino acids. Germline V gene data show CDR1 as MGHRA and CDR2 as YSYEKL. The CDR3 DNA is TGCGCCAGCACCCTGACTAGCGGGAGCTACGAGCAGTACTTC. Translation: CASTLTSGSYEQYF.

Here the CDR3 reads CASGLGPGLAGGGYEQYF. The CDR3 DNA reads as TGTGCTAGTGGTTTGGGACCGGGACTAGCGGGAGGAGGCTACGAGCAGTACTTC. This chain uses TRBV12-5 with TRBJ2-7; TRBD2 matches at 15 bases. This CDR3 contains 18 residues. J was trimmed by 3 bases and V by 1 base; bases with no gene match: 7. The germline gives CDR1 LGHNT, CDR2 FRNRAP.

The CDR3 is CASSPTENYGYTF. DNA for the CDR3: TGTGCCAGCTCACCCACAGAGAACTATGGCTACACCTTC. The chain joins TRBV18 to TRBJ1-2; no definite D call. The V gene's germline CDR1 is KGHSH and CDR2 LQKENI. The CDR3 runs to 13 residues. The V end was cut by 3 bases, the J end by 2 bases, with 7 bases between.

The rearrangement uses TRBV6-5 and TRBJ1-2; D is unclear. The V and J ends lost 7 bases and 3 bases respectively, with 12 bases between them. The V gene's germline CDR1 is MNHEY and CDR2 SVGAGI. The CDR3 consists of 13 residues. CDR3 in amino acids: CASTQREDYGYTF. The CDR3 DNA is TGTGCCAGCACCCAGAGGGAGGACTATGGCTACACCTTC.

The CDR3 region is CASSQSVTGELFF. CDR3 bases: TGTGCCAGCAGTCAATCAGTAACCGGGGAGCTGTTTTTT. This chain connects TRBV28 to TRBJ2-2, with unresolved D. Looked up from germline, CDR1 is MDHEN and CDR2 is SYDVKM. V was cut by 5 bases and J by 5 bases, with 9 bases left in between. This CDR3 spans 13 amino acids.

The genes are TRBV11-3 and TRBJ2-1; D not certain. Germline lookup yields CDR1 SGHNT and CDR2 YENEEA. V lost 1 base, J lost 3 bases, and 7 bases lay in between. The CDR3 totals 14 residues. This CDR3 reads CASSLGPIYNEQFF. The CDR3, as DNA: TGTGCCAGCAGCTTAGGGCCAATCTACAATGAGCAGTTCTTC.

This chain links TRBV5-1 with TRBJ1-6; D might be TRBD1 (5 bases). The germline CDR1 and CDR2 sequences are SGHRS and YFSETQ. The CDR3 totals 15 residues. With 1 base removed from V and 2 bases from J, the gap between germline ends came to 7 bases. CDR3 sequence (DNA): TGCGCCAGCAGCTTGTCGACAGCCTATAATTCACCCCTCCACTTT. This codes for CASSLSTAYNSPLHF.

The CDR3 protein is CASSNVQGIDEQFF. The CDR3, as DNA: TGTGCCAGCAGCAACGTACAGGGGATCGATGAGCAGTTCTTC. V usage is TRBV5-4 and J usage is TRBJ2-1, with 7 bases lining up with TRBD1. V lost 4 bases and J lost 8; bases outside the gene matches: 9. Per the germline V gene, CDR1 is SGHNT and CDR2 is YYREEE (reference sequence). This CDR3 region has 14 residues.

The V call is TRBV25-1, the J call TRBJ1-5; no clear D. Germline V gene lookup returns CDR1 MGHDK and CDR2 SYGVNS. This CDR3 spans 12 amino acids. V lost 4 bases, J lost 6 bases, and 7 bases lay in between. The CDR3 nucleotides are TGTGCCAGCAGTGGTGAGTCTCAGCCCCAGCATTTT. Translating gives CASSGESQPQHF.

V gene TRBV25-1 combines with J gene TRBJ2-1, with 8 bases aligning to TRBD2. Germline assignment: CDR1 MGHDK and CDR2 SYGVNS. The ends lost 9 bases at V and 3 bases at J; junction bases unmatched: 7. This CDR3 has 14 amino acids. CDR3 sequence (DNA): TGTGCCAGGGTCTTGCGGGAGGACTACAATGAGCAGTTCTTC. This translates into CARVLREDYNEQFF.

The V and J genes are TRBV12-3 or TRBV12-4 and TRBJ1-1; 8 positions agree with TRBD1. V trimming: 9 bases; J trimming: 8 bases; junction bases outside the gene matches: 11. This CDR3 has 13 amino acids. In nucleotides, the CDR3 is TGTGCCAGTCGCCCGGGACAGGTCACCGAAGCTTTCTTT. It specifies CASRPGQVTEAFF.